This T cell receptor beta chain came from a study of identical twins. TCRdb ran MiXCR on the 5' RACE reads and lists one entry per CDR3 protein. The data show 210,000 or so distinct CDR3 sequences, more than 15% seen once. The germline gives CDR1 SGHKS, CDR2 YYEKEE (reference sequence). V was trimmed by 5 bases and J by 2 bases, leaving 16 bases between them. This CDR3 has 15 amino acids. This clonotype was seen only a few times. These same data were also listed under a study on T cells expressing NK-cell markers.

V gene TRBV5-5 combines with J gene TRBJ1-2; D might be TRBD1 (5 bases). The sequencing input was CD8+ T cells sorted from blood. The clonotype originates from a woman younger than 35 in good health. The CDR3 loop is CASSPQSGQNYGYTF. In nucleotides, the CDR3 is TGTGCCAGCAGTCCGCAATCGGGGCAGAACTATGGCTACACCTTC.